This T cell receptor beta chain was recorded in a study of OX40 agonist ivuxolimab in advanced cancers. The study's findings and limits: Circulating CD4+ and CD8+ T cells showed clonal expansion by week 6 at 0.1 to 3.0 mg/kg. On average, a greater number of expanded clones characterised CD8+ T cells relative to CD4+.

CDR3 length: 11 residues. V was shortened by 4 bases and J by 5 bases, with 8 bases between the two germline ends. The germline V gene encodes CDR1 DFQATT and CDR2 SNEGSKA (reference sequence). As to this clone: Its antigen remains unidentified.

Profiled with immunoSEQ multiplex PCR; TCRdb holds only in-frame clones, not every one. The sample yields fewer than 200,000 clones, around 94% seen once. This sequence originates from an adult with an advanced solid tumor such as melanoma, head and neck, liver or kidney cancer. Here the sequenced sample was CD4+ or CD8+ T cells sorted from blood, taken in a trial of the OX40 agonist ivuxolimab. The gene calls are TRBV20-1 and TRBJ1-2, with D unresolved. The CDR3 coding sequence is TGCAGTGCTACTCCCCTTTATGGCTACACCTTC. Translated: CSATPLYGYTF.